This T cell receptor (beta chain) was captured in a study of control samples from healthy donors and cancer patients (dated by TCRdb to the early 2020s). The library was produced with the immunoSEQ multiplex PCR assay. This is the immuneACCESS table as TCRdb keeps it, with only in-frame sequences that have V and J called. A part of the clones is gone; compared with another copy, unresolved V genes explain less than half, and the rest is unexplained. Across this sample there are some 150,000 clones, with roughly nine tenths seen only once. The leading ten clones occupy about 7.1% of the sample. Concerning this clone itself: The antigen it recognizes is unknown. Base-call qualities are not available, and no considerably larger clone is one nucleotide away.

The germline V gene encodes CDR1 SGHNT and CDR2 YYREEE (reference sequence). Trimming takes 9 bases from V and 8 bases from J, and the germline ends sit 23 bases apart. CDR3 length: 14 amino acids, cysteine to phenylalanine. Only the CDR3 part of the read is kept: 42 bases, read in frame from the first base. The chain links TRBV5-4 with TRBJ1-2; a weak D assignment points to TRBD1 (6 bases agree). This TCR was sampled from a man aged 18 to 29 in good health. Sequencing used blood. In nucleotides, the sequence is TGTGCCACCGCCGTGTGGGGGGCGCTGGGGGGCTACACCTTC. Its coded protein is CATAVWGALGGYTF.